The 30 T cell receptor beta chains below come from one sample, sequenced in a study of T cell repertoires in cytomegalovirus infection. These receptors have no identified antigens. TCRdb fed the reads into MiXCR, producing one record per CDR3 protein. The sample has a few hundred thousand distinct CDR3 sequences, roughly 42% seen once. Source: cultured PBMCs, taken from culture after CMV antigen stimulation. These receptors were obtained from a human donor in good health (CMV status not recorded). Some clones in this sample may be carry-over from other donors' samples.

This clonotype was counted a few times. This chain joins TRBV7-2 and TRBJ2-4; 7 nucleotides align to TRBD2. Germline V gene sequence: CDR1 SGHTA, CDR2 FQGNSA. This CDR3 has 14 residues. V lost 1 base and J lost 6; bases outside the gene matches: 3. CDR3 nucleotides: TGTGCCAGCAGCTTAGGGGCTAGCGGAAACATTCAGTACTTC. It is translated as CASSLGASGNIQYF.

The chain combines TRBV6-8 with TRBJ2-3; 9 bases match TRBD2. V was clipped by 5 bases and J by 2 bases; unmatched bases: 14. Germline V CDR1 and CDR2: MNHGY, SAAAGT. CDR3 length: 18 residues. CDR3 sequence: CASSVYAGGPGHTDTQYF. Here the CDR3 DNA reads TGTGCCAGCAGTGTCTATGCGGGAGGGCCGGGACACACAGATACGCAGTATTTT.

With respect to this clonotype: A read error may account for a junction end that differs from germline. The chain uses TRBV12-3 or TRBV12-4 and TRBJ1-4, with D possibly matching TRBD1 (5 bases). CDR3 length equals 14 residues. Here the CDR3 DNA reads TGTGCCAGCAGTTTGGGAGGGGACCTCGGGGAACTCTTTTTT. Its translation: CASSLGGDLGELFF.

V is TRBV20-1 and J is TRBJ2-7; D gene uncertain. Germline V gene data show CDR1 as DFQATT and CDR2 as SNEGSKA (reference sequence). V was clipped by 5 bases and J by 5 bases, with 16 bases between them. CDR3 length: 13 amino acids. The CDR3: CSAPGLLGNEQYF. In nucleotides, the CDR3 is TGCAGTGCTCCGGGCCTACTTGGGAACGAGCAGTACTTC.

This rearrangement joins TRBV5-1 to TRBJ2-3, with 14 positions matching TRBD2. Germline loops: CDR1 SGHRS, CDR2 YFSETQ. The ends lost 0 bases at V and 5 bases at J; junction bases unmatched: 17. This CDR3 comprises 21 residues. This CDR3 is CASSLAGHGGLAGGRGDTQYF. For the CDR3, the DNA is TGCGCCAGCAGCTTGGCCGGCCATGGAGGACTAGCGGGGGGCCGTGGAGATACGCAGTATTTT.

This clonotype showed up just a few times. This chain joins TRBV12-3 or TRBV12-4 and TRBJ2-7; no reliable D call. V was pared by 3 bases and J by 2 bases, with 14 bases between. The CDR3 has 15 residues. The CDR3 here is CASSFLQAAAYEQYF. The CDR3 DNA sequence: TGTGCCAGCAGTTTTCTGCAGGCCGCAGCCTACGAGCAGTACTTC.

This clonotype was seen more than once but under ten times. This chain links TRBV9 with TRBJ2-1; no clear D gene. Germline values: CDR1 SGDLS, CDR2 YYNGEE. The length of the CDR3 is 12 residues. The ends were cut back, 0 bases at V and 9 bases at J, with 7 bases in the middle. CDR3 sequence: CASSVGGGEQFF. Written as DNA, the CDR3 is TGTGCCAGCAGCGTAGGGGGTGGTGAGCAGTTCTTC.

This chain uses TRBV12-3 or TRBV12-4 with TRBJ2-1; 10 positions agree with TRBD2. V lost 3 bases, J lost 10 bases, and 12 bases stayed unmatched. The CDR3 has 16 amino acids. The CDR3 nucleotides are TGTGCCAGCAGTTTGTTGGTCACTAGCGGGAACTGGGAGCAGTTCTTC. Protein product: CASSLLVTSGNWEQFF.

This clonotype was recorded a few times. The chain couples TRBV7-2 to TRBJ1-2; D is uncertain. Germline CDR1 and CDR2: SGHTA and FQGNSA. The CDR3 is made up of 14 amino acids. The V end lost 0 bases, the J end lost 8 bases, and 13 bases lay between the germline ends. In DNA form, the CDR3 reads TGTGCCAGCAGCTTAGCGGAGGGAATAGGCGGCTACACCTTC. Its translation: CASSLAEGIGGYTF.

This clonotype was seen only a few times. The chain carries TRBV7-2 and TRBJ1-6; D uncertain. Germline V gene lookup returns CDR1 SGHTA and CDR2 FQGNSA. CDR3 size: 13 residues. Trimming stripped 5 bases from V and 8 bases from J, with 10 bases between. The CDR3 region is CASSRSWDSPLHF. CDR3 DNA: TGTGCCAGCAGCCGATCTTGGGATTCACCCCTCCACTTT.

The chain links TRBV12-3 or TRBV12-4 to TRBJ1-1; 7 bases map to TRBD1. CDR3 length: 17 amino acids. V gave up 4 bases and J gave up 3 bases; unmatched junction bases: 14. CDR3 DNA sequence: TGTGCCAGCAGTTCCCACAGGGGTAGGCGCGGGTACACTGAAGCTTTCTTT. Translated: CASSSHRGRRGYTEAFF.

This clonotype came up a few times. The rearrangement links TRBV7-9 to TRBJ2-2; either TRBD1 or TRBD2 may fit D (7 bases each). Germline assignment: CDR1 SEHNR and CDR2 FQNEAQ (reference sequence). The CDR3 covers 17 residues. The V gene lost 5 bases and the J gene lost 4 bases, with 20 bases spanning the gap. The CDR3 here is CASSPRGGDSSTGELFF. The CDR3 DNA sequence: TGTGCCAGCAGCCCCAGGGGGGGAGACAGTTCCACCGGGGAGCTGTTTTTT.

V is TRBV7-6 and J is TRBJ2-2, with a tentative D call TRBD2 (6 bases). V lost 3 bases and J 5 bases, leaving 19 bases between the germline ends. Per germline, CDR1 SGHVS and CDR2 FNYEAQ. The CDR3 extends over 17 amino acids. The CDR3 protein is CASSLRSSARETGELFF. Written as DNA, the CDR3 is TGTGCCAGCAGCTTGAGGTCTAGCGCGAGGGAAACCGGGGAGCTGTTTTTT.

V is TRBV27 and J is TRBJ1-1, with D perhaps TRBD1 (6 bases). V was shortened by 8 bases and J by 4 bases, with 14 bases between the two germline ends. The CDR3 runs 13 residues. Germline CDR1 is MNHEY and CDR2 is SMNVEV (reference sequence). CDR3 loop: CASWGAGPTEAFF. CDR3 DNA: TGTGCCAGCTGGGGGGCAGGGCCCACTGAAGCTTTCTTT.

This rearrangement joins TRBV18 to TRBJ2-6, with D perhaps TRBD2 (6 bases). V was shortened by 3 bases and J by 2 bases, with 14 bases between the two germline ends. CDR1 is KGHSH, CDR2 LQKENI, per germline. The CDR3 spans 17 residues. The CDR3 sequence is CASSPLAPGAGANVLTF. The CDR3 DNA reads as TGTGCCAGCTCACCCCTAGCGCCGGGGGCTGGGGCCAACGTCCTGACTTTC. Together with reference TRBV18 and TRBJ2-6, the CDR3 gives the full variable domain: NAGVMQNPRHLVRRRGQEARLRCSPMKGHSHVYWYRQLPEEGLKFMVYLQKENIIDESGMPKERFSAEFPKEGPSILRIQQVVRGDSAAYFCASSPLAPGAGANVLTFGAGSRLTVL.

CDR3 in amino acids: CASSQVENNEQFF. Here the CDR3 DNA reads TGTGCCAGCAGCCAAGTAGAGAACAATGAGCAGTTCTTC. The gene calls are TRBV3-1 and TRBJ2-1, with D hard to call. This CDR3 contains 13 residues. CDR1 is LGHDT and CDR2 is YNNKEL in the germline V gene (reference sequence). Trimming left V 1 base short and J 5 bases short, with 6 bases between.

V and J are TRBV12-3 or TRBV12-4 and TRBJ2-1; TRBD2 might be the D (6 bases). This CDR3 comprises 14 residues. V was trimmed by 5 bases and J by 3 bases, leaving 11 bases between them. This CDR3 reads CASSALGGYNEQFF. The CDR3, as DNA: TGTGCCAGCAGTGCCCTGGGGGGCTACAATGAGCAGTTCTTC.

The rearrangement links TRBV7-9 to TRBJ1-2, with 8 bases fitting TRBD1. This CDR3 is 16 amino acids long. Trimming removed 6 bases from V and 1 base from J; junction bases left unmatched: 10. From germline, CDR1 is SEHNR and CDR2 FQNEAQ (reference sequence). The CDR3 loop is CASRPPGQGVNYGYTF. In DNA form, the CDR3 reads TGTGCCAGCAGGCCCCCCGGACAGGGCGTTAACTATGGCTACACCTTC.

CDR3 DNA sequence: TGTGCCATTCGCTTAGGGGCGAACACTGAAGCTTTCTTT. Its protein product is CAIRLGANTEAFF. The V gene is TRBV7-9, the J gene TRBJ1-1, with a weak D call TRBD1 (5 bases). This CDR3 contains 13 residues. Germline V CDR1 and CDR2: SEHNR, FQNEAQ (reference sequence). Trimming cost V 10 bases and J 1 base, with 13 bases left between them. Based on the CDR3 plus reference TRBV7-9 and TRBJ1-1, the full variable domain is DTGVSQNPRHKITKRGQNVTFRCDPISEHNRLYWYRQTLGQGPEFLTYFQNEAQLEKSRLLSDRFSAERPKGSFSTLEIQRTEQGDSAMYLCAIRLGANTEAFFGQGTRLTVV.

In its sample, this clonotype was seen a few times. The rearrangement uses TRBV12-3 or TRBV12-4 and TRBJ2-1, with D possibly matching TRBD2 (6 bases). The CDR3 covers 15 residues. V dropped 6 bases and J dropped 7 bases, with 19 bases sitting between them. This CDR3 reads CASRRDAGIWNEQFF. Written as DNA, the CDR3 is TGTGCCAGCAGGAGAGACGCGGGGATTTGGAATGAGCAGTTCTTC.

In this sample, this clonotype turned up many times. The chain uses TRBV7-6 and TRBJ2-1; D gene unclear. Looked up from germline, CDR1 is SGHVS and CDR2 is FNYEAQ. CDR3 length: 13 amino acids. The V gene lost 5 bases and the J gene lost 9 bases, with 14 bases spanning the gap. CDR3 in amino acids: CASSQGRSGEQFF. The CDR3 DNA is TGTGCCAGCAGCCAAGGACGTTCCGGTGAGCAGTTCTTC.

The V and J genes are TRBV27 and TRBJ1-2; 9 positions agree with TRBD1. This CDR3 spans 15 amino acids. Germline assignment: CDR1 MNHEY and CDR2 SMNVEV (reference sequence). The junction had 10 bases not matched to a gene; V was cut back by 5 bases and J by 6 bases. CDR3 DNA: TGTGCCAGCAGTCCCTGGGACAGGGTAGGACATGGCTACACCTTC. It yields the protein CASSPWDRVGHGYTF.

The chain carries TRBV4-1 and TRBJ2-5, with D possibly TRBD1 on 6 matching bases. Germline CDR1 is MGHRA and CDR2 is YSYEKL. The CDR3 consists of 16 residues. V was pared by 1 base and J by 4 bases, with 16 bases between. DNA of the CDR3: TGCGCCAGCAGCCAAGGCCCCGGACAGAGTAGAGAGACCCAGTACTTC. Translated, it gives CASSQGPGQSRETQYF.

V is TRBV6-2 or TRBV6-3 and J is TRBJ2-3; 8 bases match TRBD1. V shed 6 bases, J shed 5 bases, and the junction held 7 bases outside the gene matches. CDR3 length: 14 residues. Per germline, CDR1 MNHEY and CDR2 SVGEGT. The DNA for the CDR3 is TGTGCCAGCAGACCCGGACAGGGCGTAGATACGCAGTATTTT. Protein: CASRPGQGVDTQYF.

CDR3 residues: CASSLARTGNQPQHF. As DNA, the CDR3 is TGTGCCAGCAGCTTAGCGCGGACAGGGAATCAGCCCCAGCATTTT. This chain links TRBV7-8 with TRBJ1-5, with 8 bases fitting TRBD1. With V trimmed by 0 bases and J by 4 bases, 2 bases remained unmatched. The CDR3 runs to 15 residues. Germline V gene lookup returns CDR1 SGHVS and CDR2 FQNEAQ.

This clonotype was found a few times. The rearrangement joins TRBV7-2 to TRBJ2-3, with 11 nucleotides matching TRBD2. CDR1 is SGHTA and CDR2 is FQGNSA in the germline V gene. J lost 14 bases, V lost 5 bases, and 12 bases had no gene match. This CDR3 spans 14 amino acids. Written as DNA, the CDR3 is TGTGCCAGCAGCCTTAGCGGGGGGGCCGATCGAACGTATTTT. This gives the protein CASSLSGGADRTYF. Drawing the rest from reference TRBV7-2 and TRBJ2-3, the complete variable domain is GAGVSQSPSNKVTEKGKDVELRCDPISGHTALYWYRQSLGQGLEFLIYFQGNSAPDKSGLPSDRFSAERTGGSVSTLTIQRTQQEDSAVYLCASSLSGGADRTYFGPGTRLTVL.

The chain employs TRBV7-6 and TRBJ1-5; D call uncertain. CDR1 is SGHVS and CDR2 is FNYEAQ in the germline V gene. V gave up 2 bases and J gave up 3 bases, with 14 bases separating them. The CDR3 sequence is 16 residues long. CDR3 nucleotide sequence: TGTGCCAGCAGCTTAAACCCCGCCGGTTACAATCAGCCCCAGCATTTT. This translates into CASSLNPAGYNQPQHF.

The chain couples TRBV20-1 to TRBJ1-1; D unclear. The CDR3 has 14 residues. The germline CDR1 and CDR2 sequences are DFQATT and SNEGSKA (reference sequence). Trimming removed 6 bases from V and 1 base from J, with 15 bases in between. In DNA form, the CDR3 reads TGCAGTGCCCGCCAGGCAGCCTGGAACACTGAAGCTTTCTTT. It codes for CSARQAAWNTEAFF.

The gene calls are TRBV28 and TRBJ2-5, with D unclear. With 3 bases removed from V and 4 bases from J, the gap between germline ends came to 6 bases. CDR1 is MDHEN, CDR2 SYDVKM, per germline. The CDR3 loop spans 12 amino acids. The CDR3 region has the DNA TGTGCCAGCAGTTTTCCCACAGAGACCCAGTACTTC. Its protein is CASSFPTETQYF.

Only a few counts were recorded for this clonotype. The CDR3 DNA follows: TGTGCCAGCAGCTTAGTCGGGGTTTATAGCAATCAGCCCCAGCATTTT. Protein sequence: CASSLVGVYSNQPQHF. The chain links TRBV7-2 to TRBJ1-5; no clear D. This CDR3 has 16 residues. CDR1 is SGHTA, CDR2 FQGNSA, per germline. Trimming pared 1 base from V and 0 bases from J, leaving 10 bases between.